The next 10 T cell receptor beta chains were all read from a single sample in a study of control samples from healthy donors and cancer patients (TCRdb year 2020). Library method: the immunoSEQ multiplex PCR assay. As stored in TCRdb, this immuneACCESS dataset retains in-frame rearrangements with V and J assigned. A fraction of the clones does not appear; measured against another copy, unresolved V genes explain less than half of the discrepancy, and the remainder lacks a known reason. The sample records 35,000 to 50,000 clones, around 87% of which are singletons. 10% of the sample belongs to the ten largest clones. The sequencing input was PBMCs. Every receptor here comes from a woman between 55 and 75 years old with lung cancer.

The rearrangement links TRBV6-1 to TRBJ2-2, with TRBD2 matching over 7 bases. V lost 3 bases, J lost 1 base, and 2 bases stayed unmatched. Per the germline V gene, CDR1 is MNHNS and CDR2 is SASEGT. This CDR3 has 15 residues. CDR3 in amino acids: CASSDPGGNTGELFF. In nucleotides, the CDR3 is TGTGCCAGCAGTGATCCGGGGGGGAACACCGGGGAGCTGTTTTTT.

This rearrangement joins TRBV5-4 to TRBJ2-5, with 15 positions matching TRBD2. Germline CDR1 and CDR2: SGHNT and YYREEE (reference sequence). V trimming: 4 bases; J trimming: 5 bases; junction bases outside the gene matches: 12. This CDR3 has 18 amino acids. CDR3 sequence: CASSRRGLAGGPRETQYF. The CDR3 nucleotides are TGTGCCAGCAGCCGCCGCGGACTAGCGGGAGGGCCGAGGGAGACCCAGTACTTC.

This clone was counted once. The gene calls are TRBV30 and TRBJ1-1; the D gene is possibly TRBD1 (5 bases). This CDR3 is built from 12 residues. Germline lookup yields CDR1 GTSNPN and CDR2 SVGIG (reference sequence). Trimming removed 2 bases at V and 11 bases at J, with 15 bases between. The CDR3 loop is CAWSRSGRRAFF. The CDR3 coding sequence is TGTGCCTGGAGTCGATCGGGACGAAGGGCTTTCTTT.

A single count supports this clone. The CDR3 sequence is CASSVENTGELFF. CDR3 coding DNA: TGTGCCAGCAGCGTAGAGAACACCGGGGAGCTGTTTTTT. The rearrangement uses TRBV9 and TRBJ2-2; no firm D call. The germline CDR1 and CDR2 sequences are SGDLS and YYNGEE. The CDR3 consists of 13 residues. V was clipped by 0 bases and J by 1 base, with 1 base between them.

The V gene is TRBV15, the J gene TRBJ2-7; no clear D. The V end lost 1 base, the J end lost 4 bases, and 11 bases lay between the germline ends. CDR1 and CDR2 (germline): LNHNV, YYDKDF (reference sequence). This CDR3 has 14 amino acids. CDR3 residues: CATSRVTGSYEQYF. The CDR3, as DNA: TGTGCCACCAGCAGAGTTACGGGTTCGTACGAGCAGTACTTC.

V is TRBV27 and J is TRBJ1-5; 9 bases agree with TRBD1. Germline loops: CDR1 MNHEY, CDR2 SMNVEV (reference sequence). Germline trimming cut 6 bases from V and 5 bases from J; bases unmatched to any gene: 5. CDR3 size: 14 residues. CDR3 in amino acids: CASSNGQGHQPQHF. In nucleotides, the CDR3 is TGTGCCAGCAGCAATGGACAGGGGCATCAGCCCCAGCATTTT.

This clone was found once. This chain links TRBV30 with TRBJ2-7, with 7 bases aligning to TRBD1. This CDR3 has 14 amino acids. With V trimmed by 5 bases and J by 7 bases, 14 bases remained unmatched. Germline V gene lookup returns CDR1 GTSNPN and CDR2 SVGIG (reference sequence). CDR3 in DNA: TGTGCCTGGGCCCATCCAGGGGGAGCGTGGGAGCAGTACTTC. Encoded protein: CAWAHPGGAWEQYF.

The chain uses TRBV12-3 or TRBV12-4 and TRBJ2-1, with D unresolved. This CDR3 has 11 residues. The V end lost 1 base, the J end lost 9 bases, and 4 bases lay between the germline ends. The DNA for the CDR3 is TGTGCCAGCAGTTTAGGGGGTGAGCAGTTCTTC. Protein product: CASSLGGEQFF.

J is TRBJ2-5 and V is TRBV5-1; D not certain. Germline CDR1 reads SGHRS; CDR2 reads YFSETQ. The CDR3 contains 13 residues. Between the trimmed V and J ends, which lost 3 bases and 2 bases, there was a span of 8 bases. The CDR3 protein is CASSSNSQETQYF. The CDR3 nucleotides read TGCGCCAGCAGCTCCAACTCTCAAGAGACCCAGTACTTC.

The gene calls are TRBV19 and TRBJ2-1, with 9 bases matching TRBD2. V gave up 6 bases and J gave up 3 bases; unmatched junction bases: 6. This CDR3 spans 15 amino acids. Germline V gene lookup returns CDR1 LNHDA and CDR2 SQIVND (reference sequence). The CDR3 is CASSVAGEDYNEQFF. As DNA, the CDR3 is TGTGCCAGTAGCGTAGCGGGAGAAGACTACAATGAGCAGTTCTTC.